This T cell receptor beta chain is drawn from a study of shared clonotypes between healthy human individuals. About the study: Ranging from 18 to 49 in age, donors were a couple of women and three men. General observations from the study: Compared with clonotypes that all four donors shared, non-shared clonotypes had lower generation probabilities.

CD45RO-negative CD8 cells positively selected for CCR7 made up the naive population, which excluded terminally differentiated effector memory CD45RA+ cells. A deep-level run was used for the assay. Authors' methods: Junction-only sequences without quality scores were provided by ImmunoSEQ, so filtering was different. Sequenced by immunoSEQ multiplex PCR; TCRdb stores in-frame clones only, minus some. V and J calls and clone size are copied from that table; D and trimming were computed from the DNA. The table records about 2.1 million clones, around 93% of them present only once. The CDR3 totals 14 residues. V lost 7 bases, J lost 2 bases, and 15 bases lay in between. CDR1 MDHEN and CDR2 SYDVKM come from the germline V gene. Turning to this clone: Antigen specificity is unknown.

The chain couples TRBV28 to TRBJ2-7, with D unclear. The receptor's source is a man between 18 and 35 years old in good health. Some clones in this sample may be carry-over from other donors' samples. The sample consisted of naive CD8+ T cells from PBMCs. The CDR3 sequence: CASTGVGLTYEQYF. The CDR3 DNA reads TGTGCCAGCACCGGAGTAGGGCTCACCTACGAGCAGTACTTC.